The rows below give T cell receptor beta chains drawn from one sample of a study of vaccination effects on CD4 cells after COVID-19. These receptors' antigens are unknown. Using immunoSEQ multiplex PCR, the repertoire was profiled, and TCRdb retains in-frame clones only, with some absent. The sample lists about 46,000 clones, nearly 75% occurring once. This sample comprised CD4+ T cells from PBMCs cultured with HCoV-OC43 spike peptides, obtained after COVID-19 vaccination. The receptors shown here come from a human donor who received a COVID-19 vaccine. The CDR3 runs from the conserved cysteine through the conserved F or W. The order of the fields is V gene, D gene, J gene, clone size, CDR3 protein, CDR3 DNA. D genes are given only for firm matches. Only part of the rows carry a size: once, few, many, or a class if the clone is expanded.

>TRBV28|.|TRBJ2-3|.
CASSSIRFKGDTQYF
TGTGCCAGCAGTTCCATCAGGTTTAAGGGAGATACGCAGTATTTT
>TRBV30|TRBD2|TRBJ2-3|.
CAWSPSGGVDTQYF
TGTGCCTGGAGCCCCAGCGGGGGAGTCGATACGCAGTATTTT
>TRBV18|.|TRBJ2-7|few
CASSPTDRNYEQYF
TGTGCCAGCTCACCGACAGACCGTAACTACGAGCAGTACTTC
>TRBV5-1|TRBD1|TRBJ1-4|.
CASSLEGGTGEKLFF
TGCGCCAGCAGCTTGGAAGGGGGCACGGGAGAAAAACTGTTTTTT
>TRBV5-1|TRBD2|TRBJ2-3|.
CASSSGTSGPDTQYF
TGCGCCAGCAGCTCCGGGACTAGCGGGCCAGATACGCAGTATTTT
>TRBV21-1|.|TRBJ1-2|.
CASSKDRYGYTF
TGTGCCAGCAGCAAAGACAGGTATGGCTACACCTTC
>TRBV6-2/TRBV6-3|TRBD2|TRBJ2-1|.
CASRYGGLAGGDEQFF
TGTGCCAGCAGATACGGGGGACTAGCGGGGGGTGATGAGCAGTTCTTC
>TRBV3-1/TRBV3-2|TRBD2|TRBJ2-1|.
CASSQVASGRAALNEQFF
TGTGCCAGCAGCCAAGTAGCTAGCGGGAGGGCCGCCCTCAATGAGCAGTTCTTC
>TRBV29-1|.|TRBJ2-4|.
CSVEDPIGGKNIQYF
TGCAGCGTTGAAGATCCAATTGGGGGCAAAAACATTCAGTACTTC
>TRBV4-1|TRBD2|TRBJ2-4|.
CASSQDTSGRGNIQYF
TGCGCCAGCAGCCAAGATACTAGCGGGAGAGGTAACATTCAGTACTTC
>TRBV7-7|.|TRBJ2-3|.
CASSLDGGATDTQYF
TGTGCCAGCAGCTTAGACGGGGGAGCCACAGATACGCAGTATTTT
>TRBV7-2|.|TRBJ2-7|.
CASRTKGLRVYEQYF
TGTGCCAGCCGGACGAAGGGGTTACGCGTCTACGAGCAGTACTTC
>TRBV23-1|TRBD1|TRBJ2-7|.
CASSEGQSWSYEQYF
TGCGCCAGCAGCGAGGGACAGTCCTGGTCCTACGAGCAGTACTTC
>TRBV5-4|TRBD2|TRBJ2-3|few
CASSFRLAGSTDTQYF
TGTGCCAGCAGCTTTAGACTAGCGGGAAGCACAGATACGCAGTATTTT
>TRBV10-1|.|TRBJ2-5|.
CASSESFGETQYF
TGCGCCAGCAGTGAGTCGTTTGGAGAGACCCAGTACTTC
>TRBV3-1/TRBV3-2|.|TRBJ1-6|.
CASSHRQQSSYNSPLHF
TGTGCCAGCAGCCATCGACAGCAGAGCTCCTATAATTCACCCCTCCACTTT
>TRBV6-1|.|TRBJ1-3|.
CASSALNGHSGNTIYF
TGTGCCAGCAGTGCCCTGAACGGTCACTCTGGAAACACCATATATTTT
>TRBV5-8|TRBD2|TRBJ2-7|.
CASSLAGLAGNEQYF
TGTGCCAGCAGCTTGGCGGGACTAGCGGGAAACGAGCAGTACTTC